This record covers a single T cell receptor beta chain. Its cognate antigen is unknown. This sample stems from a study of T cells after yellow fever vaccination. General observations from the study: Most primary-vaccination clones recurred post-booster (roughly 96% CD4, roughly 91% CD8).

The CDR3 spans 14 residues. V dropped 4 bases and J dropped 4; count of bases not matched to a gene: 5. Per germline, CDR1 LNHNV and CDR2 YYDKDF (reference sequence). For TCR, cDNA came from 5'RACE template switching, which added a universal primer site and UMIs. TCRdb independently ran MiXCR on the 5' RACE reads; one entry per CDR3 protein. The sample carries 200,000 to 300,000 distinct CDR3 sequences, less than 7.5% recorded once. The gene calls are TRBV15 and TRBJ2-7, with 9 bases aligning to TRBD1. The starting material was CD4+ T cells sorted from PBMCs, obtained on the day of the yellow fever booster vaccination. This TCR came from a man aged 25 to 40 who received the YFV17D yellow fever vaccine. CDR3 loop: CATSKDRGVYEQYF. Written as DNA, the CDR3 is TGTGCCACCAGCAAGGACAGGGGAGTGTACGAGCAGTACTTC.